The 27 T cell receptor beta chains listed next were all sequenced from one sample in a study of tumor-infiltrating lymphocytes in primary liver carcinoma. Starting material of 400 to 600 ng total RNA yielded TCR beta cDNA via a constant-region primer. Construction of TCR beta libraries relied on three successive nested multiplex PCR rounds employing slightly modified ARM-PCR. TRBV1-TRBV30 forward and Cbeta reverse primers drove the first two approximately 10-cycle rounds. Using its own MiXCR run on the multiplex PCR reads, TCRdb lists one record per CDR3 protein. The sample has around 78,000 distinct CDR3 sequences, 60% to 80% seen once. From around 18-30 mg of unsorted bulk tissue, DNA and RNA were co-extracted together. What was sequenced was liver tumor tissue from sampling region 4. Subset: tumor region T4, right-lateral pole. The receptors come from an older woman with primary liver carcinoma and hepatitis B virus infection.

To note about this clonotype: An end of the junction differs from the germline gene, which may be a read error. The chain recombines TRBV6-5 with TRBJ2-2; D may be TRBD2 (5 bases). The germline V gene has CDR1 MNHEY and CDR2 SVGAGI. CDR3 length equals 15 residues. For the CDR3, the DNA is TGCGCCAGCAGTTACGGCCCCTCGGTCCCCGGGGAGCCGTTTTTT. This sequence encodes CASSYGPSVPGEPFF.

A single count supports this clonotype. With a much larger clone just one base away, this may be a read error. This chain joins TRBV15 and TRBJ2-7; 8 bases align to TRBD1. Germline V gene lookup returns CDR1 LNHNV and CDR2 YYDKDF (reference sequence). The CDR3 runs to 15 residues. CDR3 DNA sequence: TGTGGCACCAGCAGAGCTACAGGGGGGTCCTACGAGCAGTACTTC. Protein product: CGTSRATGGSYEQYF.

In its sample, this clonotype was seen a few times. This chain joins TRBV19 and TRBJ2-1; unclear D gene. CDR1 is LNHDA, CDR2 SQIVND, per germline (reference sequence). The CDR3 totals 15 residues. Trimming removed 1 base at V and 5 bases at J, with 12 bases between. In DNA form, the CDR3 reads TGTGCCAGTAGTATAGTTGGAGAGGACCACAATGAGCAGTTCTTC. Translation gives CASSIVGEDHNEQFF.

On this clonotype: The conserved closing phenylalanine or tryptophan is absent in this CDR3, likely reflecting a read error. V is TRBV12-3 or TRBV12-4 and J is TRBJ2-7; D might be TRBD2 (5 bases). Trimming pared 6 bases from V and 2 bases from J, leaving 17 bases between. This CDR3 is 15 amino acids long. The CDR3 sequence is CASSYQHSVAYEQYL. The CDR3 bases are TGTGCCAGCAGCTACCAGCATAGCGTTGCCTACGAGCAGTACTTG.

The sample holds a few counts of this clonotype. A read error may be the cause here, since a much bigger clone is one base away. The chain employs TRBV12-3 or TRBV12-4 and TRBJ2-3; the D gene is possibly TRBD2 (6 bases). This CDR3 region has 14 residues. V lost 6 bases, J lost 2 bases, and 12 bases lay in between. The DNA of the CDR3 is TGTGCCAGCAGACCGGGACTCATCACAGATACGCAGTATTTT. Its protein product is CASRPGLITDTQYF.

V gene TRBV7-3 combines with J gene TRBJ2-1; 14 bases map to TRBD2. This CDR3 contains 15 residues. J was trimmed by 12 bases and V by 2 bases; bases with no gene match: 6. Germline V gives CDR1 SGHTA, CDR2 FQGTGA. CDR3 bases: TGTGCCAGCAGCTTAGAGGGACTAGCGGGAGAGAGGCAGTTCTTC. Encoded protein: CASSLEGLAGERQFF. The full variable domain, completed using reference TRBV7-3 and TRBJ2-1, is GAGVSQTPSNKVTEKGKYVELRCDPISGHTALYWYRQSLGQGPEFLIYFQGTGAADDSGLPNDRFFAVRPEGSVSTLKIQRTERGDSAVYLCASSLEGLAGERQFFGPGTRLTVL.

Details on this clonotype: One end of the junction fails to match germline, which may point to a read error. V usage is TRBV6-1 and J usage is TRBJ2-1; the match to TRBD2 covers 8 bases. The length of the CDR3 is 17 residues. Germline V lookup: CDR1 MNHNS, CDR2 SASEGT. The CDR3: CASSIRLARGPYNEQFF. CDR3 bases: TGTGCTAGCAGTATCCGACTAGCGAGAGGGCCGTACAATGAGCAGTTCTTC.

On this clonotype itself: Germline and junction disagree at one end, which may indicate a read error. This rearrangement joins TRBV29-1 to TRBJ2-3, with TRBD2 as a possible D gene (5 bases). There are 13 residues in the CDR3. Per the germline V gene, CDR1 is SQVTM and CDR2 is ANQGSEA. The chain's CDR3 is CSVAHEGTNTQYF. CDR3 nucleotides: TGCAGCGTGGCCCACGAGGGCACAAATACGCAGTATTTT.

A note on this clonotype: One end of the junction is discordant with germline, which a read error may explain. This chain links TRBV6-6 with TRBJ1-1, with a tentative D call TRBD1 (6 bases). This CDR3 has 13 residues. Germline V lookup: CDR1 MNHNY, CDR2 SVGAGI (reference sequence). CDR3: CASSMTGNIEAFF. CDR3 bases: TGTGCCAGCAGCATGACAGGAAACATTGAAGCCTTCTTT.

There are many counts of this clonotype. The V gene is TRBV6-5, the J gene TRBJ1-2, with TRBD1 matching over 8 bases. With V trimmed by 7 bases and J by 3 bases, 13 bases remained unmatched. Germline V gene sequence: CDR1 MNHEY, CDR2 SVGAGI. The CDR3 contains 16 residues. This CDR3 reads CASNVVAGGEYYGYTF. The DNA of the CDR3 is TGTGCCAGCAACGTAGTAGCAGGGGGCGAGTACTATGGCTACACCTTC.

As for this clonotype: A junction end diverges from the germline sequence, so it may reflect a read error. V usage is TRBV5-1 and J usage is TRBJ1-6; D remains ambiguous. The CDR3 spans 13 residues. Germline CDR1 and CDR2: SGHRS and YFSETQ. CDR3 DNA sequence: TGCGCCGGCAGCTTGTCAGATATTTCACCCCTCCACTTT. Translating gives CAGSLSDISPLHF.

About this clonotype: One end of the junction varies from germline; a read error may be responsible. V gene TRBV5-8 combines with J gene TRBJ1-1; D unclear. CDR3 size: 13 residues. Germline CDR1 and CDR2: SGHTS and YDEGEE. The CDR3 is CASSRTGNTEALF. CDR3 bases: TGTGCCAGCAGCCGGACGGGAAACACTGAAGCTCTCTTT.

As for this clonotype: An end of the junction differs from the germline gene, which may be a read error. The chain uses TRBV11-2 and TRBJ1-1, with D tentatively TRBD1 (6 bases). The germline V gene encodes CDR1 SGHAT and CDR2 FQNNGV. This CDR3 region has 15 residues. CDR3 in amino acids: CASSRPAWGRTEAFF. The CDR3 coding sequence is TGTGCTAGCAGCCGCCCTGCCTGGGGGCGGACTGAAGCTTTCTTC. Full variable domain (remainder filled in from reference TRBV11-2 and TRBJ1-1): EAGVAQSPRYKIIEKRQSVAFWCNPISGHATLYWYQQILGQGPKLLIQFQNNGVVDDSQLPKDRFSAERLKGVDSTLKIQPAKLEDSAVYLCASSRPAWGRTEAFFGQGTRLTVV.

This chain uses TRBV6-1 with TRBJ2-3; 12 positions match TRBD2. Looked up from germline, CDR1 is MNHNS and CDR2 is SASEGT. The CDR3 is 15 amino acids. V lost 7 bases to trimming and J lost 4 bases; unmatched junction nucleotides: 6. CDR3 nucleotides: TGTGCCAGCAAAACGACTAGCGGGAGTGCAGATACGCAGTATTTT. Translation gives CASKTTSGSADTQYF.

For this clonotype: A much larger clone sits a single nucleotide away, making a read error possible. The CDR3 spells CTSSLGQGPYEQYF. The CDR3 region has the DNA TGTACCAGCAGCTTAGGACAGGGTCCCTACGAGCAGTACTTC. This chain links TRBV7-9 with TRBJ2-7; 8 positions agree with TRBD1. The germline V gene encodes CDR1 SEHNR and CDR2 FQNEAQ (reference sequence). There are 14 residues in the CDR3.

This clonotype appeared many times. The chain employs TRBV29-1 and TRBJ2-2; 7 bases are shared with TRBD2. CDR1 is SQVTM, CDR2 ANQGSEA, per germline. The CDR3 runs to 14 residues. After removal of 7 bases from V and 0 bases from J, the junction contained 5 bases not matched to a gene. The DNA for the CDR3 is TGCAGCGCAGAGCGGGGTACGAACACCGGGGAGCTGTTTTTT. Its protein is CSAERGTNTGELFF.

Comment on this clonotype: A clone one base away is much larger, so this may be a read error. V is TRBV5-1 and J is TRBJ2-1; no firm D call. In germline, CDR1 is SGHRS, CDR2 YFSETQ. CDR3 size: 16 residues. CDR3 loop: CTSSPSSRPPYNEQFF. The CDR3 DNA reads as TGCACCAGCAGCCCCAGCTCAAGGCCTCCCTACAATGAGCAGTTCTTC.

This clonotype was observed a single time. A read error is likely, as this CDR3 ends without the conserved phenylalanine or tryptophan. This chain uses TRBV28 with TRBJ2-3; D unresolved. Germline V CDR1 and CDR2: MDHEN, SYDVKM. The CDR3 covers 14 residues. Deletions cut 6 bases from V and 2 bases from J, with 12 bases between. The CDR3 sequence: CASSFVDYTDTQYS. The CDR3 DNA sequence: TGTGCCAGCAGCTTTGTGGATTACACAGATACGCAGTATTCT.

A word on this clonotype: One end of the junction fails to match germline, which may point to a read error. This chain joins TRBV29-1 and TRBJ2-1; a weak D match, TRBD2 (6 bases). Germline loops: CDR1 SQVTM, CDR2 ANQGSEA. The CDR3 is 17 residues long. Here the CDR3 DNA reads TGCAGCGTTGAAGTCCTCGGGGCTAGCGACTCCTATAATGAGCAGTTCTTC. Protein sequence: CSVEVLGASDSYNEQFF.

With respect to this clonotype: The junction does not match germline at one end; this may be a read error. This rearrangement joins TRBV6-1 to TRBJ2-7; no definite D call. Looked up from germline, CDR1 is MNHNS and CDR2 is SASEGT. This CDR3 region has 15 residues. In DNA form, the CDR3 reads TGTGCCGGCAGTGCTCCGGGCAGAGCCTCCTACGAGCAGTACTTC. This encodes CAGSAPGRASYEQYF.

Turning to this clonotype: A clone one base away is much larger, so this may be a read error. V is TRBV28 and J is TRBJ2-5, with D perhaps given as TRBD1 or TRBD2 (5 bases each). The germline V gene encodes CDR1 MDHEN and CDR2 SYDVKM. The CDR3 loop spans 14 amino acids. The V end was cut by 4 bases, the J end by 4 bases, with 13 bases between. The CDR3 is CASSYEGLTETQYF. DNA of the CDR3: TGTGCCAGCAGTTATGAGGGGTTAACAGAGACCCAGTACTTC.

This clonotype showed up just once. This chain connects TRBV12-3 or TRBV12-4 to TRBJ2-7, with TRBD2 matching 15 bases. With V trimmed by 3 bases and J by 12 bases, 18 bases remained unmatched. The CDR3 length is 18 residues. DNA for the CDR3: TGTGCCAGCAGTTTCCGAAGGACTAGCGGGAGGGTTTCATACGAACGGTACTTC. Translated: CASSFRRTSGRVSYERYF.

For this clonotype: It is likely a read error, because the conserved phenylalanine at the end of the CDR3 is missing. V usage is TRBV20-1 and J usage is TRBJ2-1; TRBD2 agrees at 12 bases. The germline V gene has CDR1 DFQATT and CDR2 SNEGSKA (reference sequence). V lost 6 bases to trimming and J lost 3 bases; unmatched junction nucleotides: 6. The CDR3 runs to 15 residues. The CDR3 loop is CSARTSGTYYNEQFL. CDR3 coding DNA: TGCAGTGCAAGGACTAGCGGGACCTACTACAATGAGCAGTTCCTC.

For the CDR3, the DNA is TGTGCCAGCACGCAGGGAACGTGCAATGAGCAGTTCTTC. Translated: CASTQGTCNEQFF. This chain connects TRBV12-3 or TRBV12-4 to TRBJ2-1, with a possible D match to TRBD1 (5 bases). With 7 bases removed from V and 6 bases from J, the gap between germline ends came to 13 bases. This CDR3 has 13 amino acids.

This clonotype has only a few counts. The V gene is TRBV29-1, the J gene TRBJ1-5, with D unclear. Germline assignment: CDR1 SQVTM and CDR2 ANQGSEA. The CDR3 has 13 amino acids. The CDR3 is CGAQVTSNQPQHF. DNA of the CDR3: TGCGGCGCGCAGGTTACTTCCAATCAGCCCCAGCATTTT.

This clonotype is labeled medium-sized. The V and J genes are TRBV11-3 and TRBJ2-7, with D tentatively TRBD1 or TRBD2 (5 bases each). Germline CDR1 SGHNT, CDR2 YENEEA. V lost 2 bases, J lost 4 bases, and 12 bases lay in between. The CDR3 totals 14 residues. As DNA, the CDR3 is TGTGCCAGCAGCTTAACGAGTTGGGGGTACGAGCAGTACTTC. Protein sequence: CASSLTSWGYEQYF.

Remarks on this clonotype: At one of its ends the junction is not consistent with the germline gene, which may arise from a read error. The chain carries TRBV5-6 and TRBJ2-7; 7 bases match TRBD2. The CDR3 sequence is 15 residues long. The V gene's germline CDR1 is SGHDT and CDR2 YYEEEE. Written as DNA, the CDR3 is TGTGCCAGCAGCTCCCGGATAGCGGGCTCCTACAAGCAGTGCTTC. Its translation: CASSSRIAGSYKQCF.